This TCR beta chain was documented in a study of spatial heterogeneity in lung cancer. Germline V lookup: CDR1 SGHTA, CDR2 FQGNSA. The CDR3 sequence is 21 residues long. This clonotype was picked up many times. An end of the junction does not agree with germline; a read error may underlie this. TCRdb used MiXCR to reprocess the 5' RACE reads, holding one entry per CDR3 protein. Found here are more than 30,000 distinct CDR3 sequences, 10% of them singletons; the top ten hold about 30%. Time point noted: blood at routine non-recurrence follow-up after resection. Frozen PBMC, nontumor lung or tumor provided whole RNA, which was sequenced unsorted.

Specimen: PBMCs, collected at follow-up. The receptor was derived from a female donor with early-stage non-small cell lung cancer. The chain couples TRBV7-2 to TRBJ2-6; D perhaps matches TRBD1 (6 bases). CDR3 nucleotides: TGTGCCAGCAGATTAGGGGGTGTACCTGCAGGGACCCGCTCTGGGGCCAACGTCCTGACTTTC. As protein: CASRLGGVPAGTRSGANVLTF.